The source of this T cell receptor (beta chain) is a study of blood T cell repertoires in COVID-19. At the level of the study: PBMCs, B-cell-depleted T cells, or T cells were the source of the cDNA or gDNA that made up the material.

The cohort comprised adults aged about 18 to 90 years residing in about two dozen US areas. This clone has just a few counts. Within the sample, other DNA sequences also encode this same CDR3. V was clipped by 3 bases and J by 5 bases; unmatched bases: 3. The CDR3 spans 14 residues. Germline V gene lookup returns CDR1 KGHSH and CDR2 LQKENI. In the study's own analysis: Estimates of nucleated cell counts were drawn from the amplification of reference gene primers. This table comes from immunoSEQ multiplex PCR, and its TCRdb copy is limited to in-frame clones, with some not included. V, J and clone size derive from that table, while D and trimming were established from the DNA sequence. The repertoire holds 150,000 to 200,000 clones, 79% seen once, with under 20% in the top ten.

This receptor was obtained from a woman in her 70s in a cohort exposed to, infected with or recovered from COVID-19 (not recorded which). The gene calls are TRBV18 and TRBJ1-5; 8 bases line up with TRBD1. The material sequenced was PBMCs or T cells enriched from blood (not recorded which). CDR3 coding DNA: TGTGCCAGCTCACCCGGACAGGGTGATCAGCCCCAGCATTTT. This sequence encodes CASSPGQGDQPQHF.